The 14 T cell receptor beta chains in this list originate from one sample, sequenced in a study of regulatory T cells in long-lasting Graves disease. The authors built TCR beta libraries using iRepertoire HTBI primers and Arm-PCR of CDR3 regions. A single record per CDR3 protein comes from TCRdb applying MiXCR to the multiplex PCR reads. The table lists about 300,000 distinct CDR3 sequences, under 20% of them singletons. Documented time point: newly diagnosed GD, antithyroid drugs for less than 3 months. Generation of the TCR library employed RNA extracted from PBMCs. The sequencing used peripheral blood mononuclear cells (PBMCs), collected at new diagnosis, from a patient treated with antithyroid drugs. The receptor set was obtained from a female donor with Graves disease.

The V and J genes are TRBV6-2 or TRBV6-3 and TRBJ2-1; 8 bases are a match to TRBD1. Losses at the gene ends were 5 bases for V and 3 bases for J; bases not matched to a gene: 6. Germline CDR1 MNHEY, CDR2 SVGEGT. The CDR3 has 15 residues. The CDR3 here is CASSELDRDYNEQFF. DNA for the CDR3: TGTGCCAGCAGTGAATTGGACAGGGACTACAATGAGCAGTTCTTC.

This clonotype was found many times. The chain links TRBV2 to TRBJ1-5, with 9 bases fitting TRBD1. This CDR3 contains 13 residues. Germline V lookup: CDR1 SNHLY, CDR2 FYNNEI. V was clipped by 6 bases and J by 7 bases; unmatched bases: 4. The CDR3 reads CASRDRGAQPQHF. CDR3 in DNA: TGTGCCAGCAGGGACAGGGGCGCCCAGCCCCAGCATTTT.

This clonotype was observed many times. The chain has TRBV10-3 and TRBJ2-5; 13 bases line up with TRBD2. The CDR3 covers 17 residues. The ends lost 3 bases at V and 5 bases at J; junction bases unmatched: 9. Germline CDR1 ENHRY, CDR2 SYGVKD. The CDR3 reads CAISDYGLAGVSETQYF. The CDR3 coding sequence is TGTGCCATCAGTGATTACGGACTAGCGGGAGTAAGTGAGACCCAGTACTTC.

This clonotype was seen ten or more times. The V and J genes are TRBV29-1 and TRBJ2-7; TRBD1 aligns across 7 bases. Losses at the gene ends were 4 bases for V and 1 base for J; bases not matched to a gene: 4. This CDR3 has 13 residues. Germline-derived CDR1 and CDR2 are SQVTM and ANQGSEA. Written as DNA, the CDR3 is TGCAGCGTTGGGACGGGACAGTCCTACGAGCAGTACTTC. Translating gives CSVGTGQSYEQYF.

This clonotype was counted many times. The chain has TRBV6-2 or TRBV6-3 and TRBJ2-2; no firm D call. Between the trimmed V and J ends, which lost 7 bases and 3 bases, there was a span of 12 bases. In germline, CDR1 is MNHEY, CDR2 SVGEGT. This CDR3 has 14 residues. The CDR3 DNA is TGTGCCAGCACCAAGGCCCGGTACACCGGGGAGCTGTTTTTT. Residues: CASTKARYTGELFF.

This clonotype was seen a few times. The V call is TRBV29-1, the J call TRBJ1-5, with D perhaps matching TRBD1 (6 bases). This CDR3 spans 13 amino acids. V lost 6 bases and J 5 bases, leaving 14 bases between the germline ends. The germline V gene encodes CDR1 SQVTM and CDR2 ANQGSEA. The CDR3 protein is CSVARGPDQPQHF. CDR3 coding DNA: TGCAGCGTAGCCAGGGGCCCCGATCAGCCCCAGCATTTT.

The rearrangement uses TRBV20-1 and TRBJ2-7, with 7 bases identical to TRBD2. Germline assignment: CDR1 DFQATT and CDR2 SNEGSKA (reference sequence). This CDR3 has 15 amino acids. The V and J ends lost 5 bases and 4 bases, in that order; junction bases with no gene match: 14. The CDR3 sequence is CSALDKRELTYEQYF. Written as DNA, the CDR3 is TGCAGTGCTTTGGACAAGCGGGAACTGACTTACGAGCAGTACTTC.

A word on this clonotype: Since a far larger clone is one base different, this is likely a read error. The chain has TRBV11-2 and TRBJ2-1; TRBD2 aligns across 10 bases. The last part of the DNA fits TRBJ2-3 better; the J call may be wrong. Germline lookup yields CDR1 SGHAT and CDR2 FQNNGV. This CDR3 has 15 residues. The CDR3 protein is CASSFGSGRKDAQYF. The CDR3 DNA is TGTGCCAGCAGCTTTGGTAGCGGGAGGAAAGATGCGCAGTATTTT.

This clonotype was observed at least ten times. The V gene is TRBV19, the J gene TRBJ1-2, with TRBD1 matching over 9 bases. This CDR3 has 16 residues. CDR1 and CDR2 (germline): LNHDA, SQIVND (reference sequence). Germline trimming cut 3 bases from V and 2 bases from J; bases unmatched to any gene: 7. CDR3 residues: CASSISTGGINYGYTF. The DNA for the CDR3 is TGTGCCAGTAGTATCTCGACAGGGGGAATCAACTATGGCTACACCTTC.

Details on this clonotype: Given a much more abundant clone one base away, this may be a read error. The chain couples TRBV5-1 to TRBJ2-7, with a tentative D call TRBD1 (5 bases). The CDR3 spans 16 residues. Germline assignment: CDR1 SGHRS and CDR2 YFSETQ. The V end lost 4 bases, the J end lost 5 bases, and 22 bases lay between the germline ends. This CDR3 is CASSPILPTEVNEQYF. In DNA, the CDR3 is TGCGCCAGCAGCCCGATACTACCGACAGAGGTGAACGAGCAGTACTTC. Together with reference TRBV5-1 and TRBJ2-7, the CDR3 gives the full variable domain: KAGVTQTPRYLIKTRGQQVTLSCSPISGHRSVSWYQQTPGQGLQFLFEYFSETQRNKGNFPGRFSGRQFSNSRSEMNVSTLELGDSALYLCASSPILPTEVNEQYFGPGTRLTVT.

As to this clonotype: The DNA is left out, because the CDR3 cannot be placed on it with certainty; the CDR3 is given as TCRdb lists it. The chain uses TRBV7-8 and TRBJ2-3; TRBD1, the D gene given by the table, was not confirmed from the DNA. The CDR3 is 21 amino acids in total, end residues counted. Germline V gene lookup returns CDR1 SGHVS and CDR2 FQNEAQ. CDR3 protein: CASSFYICSALDRLEVDTQYF.

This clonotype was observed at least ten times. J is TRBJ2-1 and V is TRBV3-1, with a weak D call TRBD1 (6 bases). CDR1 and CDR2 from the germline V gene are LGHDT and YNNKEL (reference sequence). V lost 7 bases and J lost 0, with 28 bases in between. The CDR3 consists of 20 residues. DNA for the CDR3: TGTGCCAGCACCAACCAACTGGGCACAGGGCCACGAAGCTCCTACAATGAGCAGTTCTTC. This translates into CASTNQLGTGPRSSYNEQFF.

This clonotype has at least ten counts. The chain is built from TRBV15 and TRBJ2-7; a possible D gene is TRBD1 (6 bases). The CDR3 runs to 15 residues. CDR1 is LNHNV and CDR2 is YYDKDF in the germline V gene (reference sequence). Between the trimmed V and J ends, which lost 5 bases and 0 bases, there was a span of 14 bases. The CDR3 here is CATSQTRQVSYEQYF. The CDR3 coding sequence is TGTGCCACCAGCCAGACAAGACAGGTCTCCTACGAGCAGTACTTC.

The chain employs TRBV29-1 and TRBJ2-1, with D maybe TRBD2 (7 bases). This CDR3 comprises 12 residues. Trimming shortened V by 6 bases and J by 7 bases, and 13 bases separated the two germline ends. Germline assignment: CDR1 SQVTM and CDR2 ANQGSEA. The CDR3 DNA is TGCAGCGTGGGAGGGGGTTGGAATGAGCAGTTCTTC. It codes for CSVGGGWNEQFF.